One sample yielded the 32 T cell receptor beta chains listed below, sequenced in a study of monozygotic twins with inflammatory bowel disease. One entry per CDR3 protein, without DNA, is what TCRdb gives after re-calling the 5' RACE reads. The sample table includes approximately 200,000 distinct CDR3 sequences. Sequenced input: blood. These receptors were obtained from a human donor with ulcerative colitis or Crohn's disease, or a healthy co-twin of an affected twin (not recorded which).

The chain is built from TRBV19 and TRBJ2-3; absent DNA, TCRdb's TRBD1 call cannot be checked. CDR3 length: 15 amino acids. Germline V gives CDR1 LNHDA, CDR2 SQIVND (reference sequence). CDR3 protein: CASSLDGAVADTQYF.

The chain links TRBV5-1 to TRBJ2-2. This CDR3 comprises 14 residues. Germline V gives CDR1 SGHRS, CDR2 YFSETQ. The CDR3 protein is CASSFSLGTGELFF.

The chain combines TRBV18 with TRBJ2-2; absent DNA, TCRdb's TRBD1 call cannot be checked. From germline, CDR1 is KGHSH and CDR2 LQKENI. The CDR3 is 14 amino acids. This chain's CDR3 is CASSRGQDTGELFF.

This chain uses TRBV7-2 with TRBJ2-5; there is no DNA to check the TCRdb D call of TRBD1. Germline V gene lookup returns CDR1 SGHTA and CDR2 FQGNSA. The CDR3 runs to 12 residues. CDR3 sequence: CASNQGIETQYF.

The rearrangement joins TRBV5-1 to TRBJ1-1; the TRBD1 assignment by TCRdb is unverifiable without DNA. The CDR3 spans 17 residues. CDR1 and CDR2 (germline): SGHRS, YFSETQ. CDR3 residues: CASSLETAGGMNTEAFF.

The J gene is TRBJ2-2, the V gene TRBV6-2 or TRBV6-3; the TCRdb D gene call, TRBD2, has no DNA to confirm it. CDR3 length equals 14 residues. The germline gives CDR1 MNHEY, CDR2 SVGEGT. CDR3 in amino acids: CASSPRGFTGELFF.

The chain employs TRBV7-2 and TRBJ2-2. The length of the CDR3 is 13 residues. The V gene's germline CDR1 is SGHTA and CDR2 FQGNSA. CDR3 region: CASSLLGSGELFF. The full variable domain, in which reference TRBV7-2 and TRBJ2-2 provide the parts outside the CDR3, is GAGVSQSPSNKVTEKGKDVELRCDPISGHTALYWYRQSLGQGLEFLIYFQGNSAPDKSGLPSDRFSAERTGGSVSTLTIQRTQQEDSAVYLCASSLLGSGELFFGEGSRLTVL.

The chain uses TRBV7-3 and TRBJ2-1. The germline V gene encodes CDR1 SGHTA and CDR2 FQGTGA. The CDR3 is 13 residues long. This CDR3 is CASSYDSYNEQFF.

The rearrangement links TRBV5-6 to TRBJ1-5; TCRdb proposes TRBD1, but this gene call is untestable without DNA. This CDR3 has 14 amino acids. CDR1 SGHDT and CDR2 YYEEEE come from the germline V gene. The CDR3 loop reads CASSLGTWNQPQHF.

This chain uses TRBV5-5 with TRBJ2-5. This CDR3 comprises 13 residues. Looked up from germline, CDR1 is SGHKS and CDR2 is YYEKEE (reference sequence). The CDR3 sequence: CASSRGHQETQYF.

V usage is TRBV29-1 and J usage is TRBJ2-7; TCRdb's assignment of TRBD1 cannot be checked, as there is no DNA. The germline V gene has CDR1 SQVTM and CDR2 ANQGSEA. This CDR3 region has 14 residues. CDR3 sequence: CSVLTGMGVYEQYF.

This rearrangement joins TRBV10-3 to TRBJ1-1; the TRBD1 assignment by TCRdb is unverifiable without DNA. This CDR3 has 13 residues. In germline, CDR1 is ENHRY, CDR2 SYGVKD. This CDR3 is CAIRRGEDTEAFF.

V usage is TRBV15 and J usage is TRBJ2-2; the TRBD1 assignment by TCRdb is unverifiable without DNA. Germline CDR1 and CDR2: LNHNV and YYDKDF (reference sequence). This CDR3 region has 16 residues. The CDR3: CATSSAQGQNTGELFF.

The chain links TRBV6-1 to TRBJ2-3; absent DNA, TCRdb's TRBD2 call cannot be checked. The CDR3 has 17 amino acids. Germline CDR1 MNHNS, CDR2 SASEGT. The CDR3 here is CASSPWTSGRRGDTQYF.

The chain has TRBV12-3 or TRBV12-4 and TRBJ1-2; TCRdb's D call, TRBD1, is unchecked because there is no DNA. The CDR3 totals 16 residues. This CDR3 reads CASSSDTGVLLYGYTF.

This clonotype is labeled medium-sized based on frequency. V gene TRBV7-9 combines with J gene TRBJ2-7. The CDR3 is made up of 12 amino acids. CDR1 and CDR2 from the germline V gene are SEHNR and FQNEAQ (reference sequence). The CDR3 spells CASSTNSYEQYF.

This chain connects TRBV6-2 or TRBV6-3 to TRBJ2-1. CDR3 length: 14 residues. Germline CDR1 and CDR2: MNHEY and SVGEGT. The CDR3: CASSYLSVHNEQFF.

The V and J genes are TRBV24-1 and TRBJ2-7; the D gene TCRdb calls, TRBD2, cannot be checked with no DNA. CDR3 size: 16 residues. CDR1 is KGHDR, CDR2 SFDVKD, per germline. CDR3 loop: CATSDGLAGGSHEQYF.

The V and J genes are TRBV5-8 and TRBJ2-3. Germline V gives CDR1 SGHTS, CDR2 YDEGEE. This CDR3 has 13 amino acids. The CDR3 here is CASSFILTDTQYF.

The J gene is TRBJ1-2, the V gene TRBV7-3; TCRdb calls TRBD1, which cannot be checked without DNA. The CDR3 spans 14 residues. Germline-derived CDR1 and CDR2 are SGHTA and FQGTGA. CDR3 protein: CASRPGEWYYGYTF.

The chain recombines TRBV5-1 with TRBJ1-1. Germline V gene lookup returns CDR1 SGHRS and CDR2 YFSETQ. This CDR3 is 15 amino acids long. This CDR3 reads CASSLVENRNTEAFF.

J is TRBJ2-3 and V is TRBV7-2; TCRdb gives TRBD1 as the D gene, but with no DNA this cannot be confirmed. This CDR3 region has 15 residues. Germline V CDR1 and CDR2: SGHTA, FQGNSA. Here the CDR3 reads CASSFGGQGGNTQYF.

V usage is TRBV2 and J usage is TRBJ2-1; as DNA is missing, the TRBD2 call by TCRdb cannot be tested. The CDR3 runs to 16 residues. From germline, CDR1 is SNHLY and CDR2 FYNNEI. The CDR3 protein is CASSEARTSGYNEQFF.

The rearrangement joins TRBV9 to TRBJ1-1. CDR3 length: 14 residues. The V gene's germline CDR1 is SGDLS and CDR2 YYNGEE. The CDR3: CASSVGRSSTEAFF. The full variable domain, rest sourced from reference TRBV9 and TRBJ1-1, is DSGVTQTPKHLITATGQRVTLRCSPRSGDLSVYWYQQSLDQGLQFLIQYYNGEERAKGNILERFSAQQFPDLHSELNLSSLELGDSALYFCASSVGRSSTEAFFGQGTRLTVV.

The CDR3 protein is CASSSVRTARAFF. The chain joins TRBV13 to TRBJ1-1. This CDR3 has 13 residues. Per the germline V gene, CDR1 is PRHDT and CDR2 is FYEKMQ (reference sequence).

V gene TRBV18 combines with J gene TRBJ1-1. The length of the CDR3 is 15 residues. The germline CDR1 and CDR2 sequences are KGHSH and LQKENI. The CDR3 reads CASSPNVRGNTEAFF.

V and J are TRBV25-1 and TRBJ1-1; the D call of TRBD1 rests on TCRdb alone, since no DNA is present to check it. The CDR3 runs 16 residues. Germline CDR1 is MGHDK and CDR2 is SYGVNS. The CDR3: CASSEGEIRANTEAFF.

V gene TRBV7-9 combines with J gene TRBJ1-2; the D gene TCRdb calls, TRBD1, cannot be checked with no DNA. The CDR3 runs to 15 residues. Germline V lookup: CDR1 SEHNR, CDR2 FQNEAQ (reference sequence). The CDR3 loop is CASSSGTGFSYGYTF.

V gene TRBV29-1 combines with J gene TRBJ1-2; absent DNA, TCRdb's TRBD1 call cannot be checked. This CDR3 contains 11 residues. Germline loops: CDR1 SQVTM, CDR2 ANQGSEA. The chain's CDR3 is CSVMTGGGYTF. Full variable domain (outside the CDR3, taken from reference TRBV29-1 and TRBJ1-2): SAVISQKPSRDICQRGTSLTIQCQVDSQVTMMFWYRQQPGQSLTLIATANQGSEATYESGFVIDKFPISRPNLTFSTLTVSNMSPEDSSIYLCSVMTGGGYTFGSGTRLTVV.

The V gene is TRBV4-3, the J gene TRBJ2-1; as DNA is missing, the TRBD2 call by TCRdb cannot be tested. The CDR3 runs to 13 residues. Germline CDR1 reads LGHNA; CDR2 reads YSLEER. This CDR3 reads CASSQEVAGEQFF.

The chain recombines TRBV4-3 with TRBJ2-5. This CDR3 spans 14 amino acids. Per the germline V gene, CDR1 is LGHNA and CDR2 is YSLEER. Here the CDR3 reads CASSQDFGQETQYF.

The chain combines TRBV20-1 with TRBJ2-1; checking the TCRdb D call of TRBD1 is not possible without DNA. CDR3 length equals 15 residues. Germline V CDR1 and CDR2: DFQATT, SNEGSKA (reference sequence). CDR3 in amino acids: CSALRDRGWGDEQFF.